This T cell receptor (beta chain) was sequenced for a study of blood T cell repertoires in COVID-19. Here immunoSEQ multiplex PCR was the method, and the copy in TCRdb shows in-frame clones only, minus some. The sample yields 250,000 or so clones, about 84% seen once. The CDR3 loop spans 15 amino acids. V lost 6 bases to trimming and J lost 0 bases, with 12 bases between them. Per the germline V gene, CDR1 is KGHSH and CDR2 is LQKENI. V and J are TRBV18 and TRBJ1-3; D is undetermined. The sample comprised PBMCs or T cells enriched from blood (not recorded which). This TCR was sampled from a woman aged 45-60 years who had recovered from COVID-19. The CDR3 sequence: CASSPSAGSGNTIYF. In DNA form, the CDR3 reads TGTGCCAGCTCCCCTTCTGCAGGCTCTGGAAACACCATATATTTT.